This entry features one TCR beta chain sequence. Its antigen is not identified. The data stem from a study of CD8+CD57+ T cells in acquired aplastic anemia. The wider study: The study obtained an average of around 2.9 ug of DNA from sorted CD4+ and CD8+ cells.

The germline V gene encodes CDR1 SGHAT and CDR2 FQDESV (reference sequence). V lost 5 bases to trimming and J lost 4 bases; unmatched junction nucleotides: 9. The CDR3 is 16 amino acids. CD8+CD57+ cell expansion, shown by flow cytometry, had occurred in the patients selected for sequencing. Each of the patients presented with severe acquired aplastic anemia. Regarding the study as a whole: Both patients and controls carried the same twenty-nine CD8+ CDR3 sequences.

TCR beta VDJ and CDR3 were profiled, and genomic DNA was the template. TCRdb analysed the reads with MiXCR anew, one entry per CDR3 protein. The table shows about 470,000 distinct CDR3 sequences, with around 32% occurring only once. Sequenced input: sorted CD4+, CD8+, or CD8+CD57+ T cells (not recorded which) from PBMCs. V and J are TRBV11-1 and TRBJ1-4, with 8 nucleotides matching TRBD1. This sequence originates from a human donor with aplastic anemia. CDR3 DNA: TGTGCCAGCAGCAACGACAGGGGTCGGGGTAATGAAAAACTGTTTTTT. It specifies CASSNDRGRGNEKLFF.